A selection of T cell receptor beta chains follows, all from one sample in a study of cytotoxic CD8 clonotypes in ibrutinib-treated CLL. Some clones are missing from TCRdb's copy, which holds only in-frame ones; the method was immunoSEQ multiplex PCR. The sample consists of approximately 140,000 clones, 60% to 80% of them appearing once. The sample was PBMCs, taken after 12 months of ibrutinib treatment. All receptors derive from a human donor with chronic lymphocytic leukemia. Each CDR3 is given with its conserved first and last residue. D genes are given only for firm matches. Clone size is not always given. Where it is, it says once, few, many or a class for expanded clones.

TRBV10-3	.	.	TRBJ1-4	CAISQGPPNEKLFF	TGTGCCATCAGTCAAGGGCCCCCCAATGAAAAACTGTTTTTT
TRBV18	.	.	TRBJ2-5	CASSLRGRETQYF	TGTGCCAGCTCCCTAAGGGGAAGAGAGACCCAGTACTTC
TRBV27	.	.	TRBJ2-7	CASSSNTVTALEQYF	TGTGCCAGCAGTTCCAACACGGTGACAGCGCTCGAGCAGTACTTC
TRBV14	.	TRBD2	TRBJ2-3	CASSPGTSVSDTQYF	TGTGCCAGCAGCCCCGGGACTAGCGTGTCGGATACGCAGTATTTT
TRBV6-5	.	.	TRBJ1-5	CASSFTNQPQHF	TGTGCCAGCAGTTTTACCAATCAGCCCCAGCATTTT
TRBV9	.	TRBD1	TRBJ2-1	CASSVSGTGLLSSYNEQFF	TGTGCCAGCAGCGTCTCCGGGACAGGACTTCTGAGCTCCTACAATGAGCAGTTCTTC
TRBV6-5	.	TRBD2	TRBJ2-2	CASSKLAGNTGELFF	TGTGCCAGCAGTAAACTAGCGGGGAACACCGGGGAGCTGTTTTTT
TRBV5-5	.	.	TRBJ2-5	CASSLYVGGETQYF	TGTGCCAGCAGCTTGTATGTCGGCGGAGAGACCCAGTACTTC
TRBV18	few	.	TRBJ1-2	CASSRGQGFGGYTF	TGTGCCAGCTCACGGGGCCAGGGGTTTGGTGGCTACACCTTC
TRBV6-4	few	TRBD2	TRBJ2-3	CASSGLAGGSDTQYF	TGTGCCAGCAGTGGTCTAGCGGGAGGGTCCGATACGCAGTATTTT
TRBV7-3	.	TRBD2	TRBJ2-5	CASSLSGGGGQETQYF	TGTGCCAGCAGCTTATCTGGCGGGGGAGGCCAAGAGACCCAGTACTTC
TRBV2	few	.	TRBJ1-2	CASSARTATSNYGYTF	TGTGCCAGCAGTGCTCGCACAGCCACATCTAACTATGGCTACACCTTC
TRBV28	.	.	TRBJ1-1	CASSSPLNTEAFF	TGTGCCAGCAGTTCGCCCCTGAACACTGAAGCTTTCTTT
TRBV6-5	few	.	TRBJ1-4	CASSRGQSINEKLFF	TGTGCCAGCAGCCGAGGACAGTCTATTAATGAAAAACTGTTTTTT
TRBV4-2	.	TRBD1	TRBJ2-5	CASSQTGTGFRETQYF	TGTGCCAGCAGCCAAACCGGGACAGGGTTTAGGGAGACCCAGTACTTC
TRBV19	.	.	TRBJ2-3	CASSITGSTDTQYF	TGTGCCAGTAGTATCACGGGCAGCACAGATACGCAGTATTTT
TRBV9	.	.	TRBJ1-4	CASSGLPWETNEKLFF	TGTGCCAGCAGCGGTCTCCCTTGGGAAACTAATGAAAAACTGTTTTTT
TRBV5-1	.	.	TRBJ2-7	CASSLQGILAYEQYF	TGCGCCAGCAGCTTACAGGGCATCTTAGCCTACGAGCAGTACTTC
TRBV6-6	.	TRBD1	TRBJ1-5	CASRNTGGDQPQHF	TGTGCCAGCAGAAATACAGGGGGCGATCAGCCCCAGCATTTT
TRBV13	few	TRBD2	TRBJ2-7	CASSLAGGSTYEQYF	TGTGCCAGCAGCTTAGCGGGAGGGAGTACCTACGAGCAGTACTTC
TRBV28	.	.	TRBJ2-7	CASSSYAGNSYEQYF	TGTGCCAGCAGTTCGTACGCCGGGAACTCCTACGAGCAGTACTTC
TRBV11-3	.	.	TRBJ2-1	CATLAWTSYNEQFF	TGTGCCACCCTCGCATGGACCTCCTACAATGAGCAGTTCTTC
TRBV6-4	.	.	TRBJ2-1	CASSDRSGYNEQFF	TGTGCCAGCAGTGACAGGTCAGGCTACAATGAGCAGTTCTTC
TRBV6-5	.	.	TRBJ2-3	CASSYSGSPSTDTQYF	TGTGCCAGCAGTTACTCGGGGAGCCCTAGCACAGATACGCAGTATTTT
TRBV5-1	.	.	TRBJ2-7	CASSLPGTYEQYF	TGCGCCAGCAGCTTGCCCGGTACCTACGAGCAGTACTTC
TRBV10-3	few	.	TRBJ1-5	CAISDSNQPQHF	TGTGCCATCAGTGATAGCAATCAGCCCCAGCATTTT
TRBV28	.	.	TRBJ1-4	CASSGAPNEKLFF	TGTGCCAGCAGCGGGGCACCGAATGAAAAACTGTTTTTT